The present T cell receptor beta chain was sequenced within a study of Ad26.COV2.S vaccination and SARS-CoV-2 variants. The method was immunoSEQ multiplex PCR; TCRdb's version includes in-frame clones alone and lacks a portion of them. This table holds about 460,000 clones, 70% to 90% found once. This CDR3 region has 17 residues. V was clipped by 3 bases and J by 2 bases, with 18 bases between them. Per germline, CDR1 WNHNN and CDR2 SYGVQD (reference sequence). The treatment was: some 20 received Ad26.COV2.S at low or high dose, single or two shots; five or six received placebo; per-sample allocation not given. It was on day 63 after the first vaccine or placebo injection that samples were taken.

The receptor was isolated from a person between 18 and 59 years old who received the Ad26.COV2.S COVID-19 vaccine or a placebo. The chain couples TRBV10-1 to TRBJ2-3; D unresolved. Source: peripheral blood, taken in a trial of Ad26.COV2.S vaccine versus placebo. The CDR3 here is CASSDGSVAATTDTQYF. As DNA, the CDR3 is TGCGCCAGCAGTGACGGATCGGTAGCCGCTACCACAGATACGCAGTATTTT.